A single sample gave rise to the 5 T cell receptor beta chains below, sequenced in a study of response to subunit inactivated influenza vaccine. TCRdb reanalysed the RT-PCR reads using MiXCR and keeps one entry per CDR3 protein. The data contain a few hundred thousand distinct CDR3 sequences, 21% of them singletons. Material: PBMCs from blood, obtained less than 22 months after vaccination. All receptors come from a man between 50 and 69 years old who received an inactivated influenza vaccine.

V usage is TRBV6-1 and J usage is TRBJ1-5; D unresolved. The CDR3 runs 15 residues. Germline CDR1 reads MNHNS; CDR2 reads SASEGT. Deletions cut 0 bases from V and 9 bases from J, with 15 bases between. CDR3 protein: CASSEAQRSTRPQHF. The CDR3 coding sequence is TGTGCCAGCAGTGAAGCGCAGAGGAGTACGAGGCCCCAGCATTTT.

The chain couples TRBV6-2 or TRBV6-3 to TRBJ1-5, with a weak D call TRBD1 (5 bases). From germline, CDR1 is MNHEY and CDR2 SVGEGT. The CDR3 runs to 15 residues. Trimming stripped 1 base from V and 6 bases from J, with 13 bases between. CDR3 in amino acids: CASSYWGTQSQPQHF. CDR3 DNA: TGTGCCAGCAGTTACTGGGGGACCCAGAGTCAGCCCCAGCATTTT.

The chain combines TRBV10-3 with TRBJ1-2, with D perhaps TRBD1 (6 bases). The CDR3 has 14 residues. Deletions cut 8 bases from V and 2 bases from J, with 15 bases between. The germline V gene encodes CDR1 ENHRY and CDR2 SYGVKD. The CDR3 sequence is CAIADPGTNYGYTF. CDR3 DNA sequence: TGTGCCATCGCTGACCCCGGGACAAACTATGGCTACACCTTC.

A few counts support this clonotype. The chain links TRBV4-1 to TRBJ2-7; D uncertain. CDR1 MGHRA and CDR2 YSYEKL come from the germline V gene. The CDR3 spans 12 residues. V was clipped by 3 bases and J by 1 base, with 4 bases between them. The CDR3 bases are TGCGCCAGCAGCCATGCTTCCTACGAGCAGTACTTC. This gives the protein CASSHASYEQYF.

In this sample, this clonotype turned up many times. The chain joins TRBV4-3 to TRBJ1-1; the match to TRBD1 covers 7 bases. CDR3 length: 17 residues. V gave up 2 bases and J gave up 6 bases; unmatched junction bases: 15. Germline-derived CDR1 and CDR2 are LGHNA and YSLEER. CDR3 residues: CASSQSTGAGLRAEAFF. For the CDR3, the DNA is TGCGCCAGCAGCCAATCTACAGGGGCCGGGTTGAGGGCTGAAGCTTTCTTT.